One sample yielded the 8 T cell receptor beta chains listed below, sequenced in a study of CD8 T cells in ankylosing spondylitis. Study observations and caveats: A motif in TCR beta, a set of roughly eight highly homologous variants, appeared characteristic of ankylosing spondylitis blood.

These TCRs' antigens remain unknown. Via MiXCR, TCRdb re-called the 5' RACE reads, giving one row per CDR3 protein. The data show about 840,000 distinct CDR3 sequences, around 11% seen once. The sequenced material came from blood, either unsorted or a sorted T cell fraction (not recorded which). These receptors were taken from a male donor with ankylosing spondylitis.

This clonotype was seen a handful of times. The chain joins TRBV7-2 to TRBJ2-7, with 10 bases lining up with TRBD1. After removal of 5 bases from V and 3 bases from J, the junction contained 7 bases not matched to a gene. This CDR3 comprises 15 residues. Germline-derived CDR1 and CDR2 are SGHTA and FQGNSA. The CDR3 sequence is CASSLGGQGFYEQYF. The CDR3 DNA reads TGTGCCAGCAGCCTAGGGGGACAGGGGTTCTACGAGCAGTACTTC.

The chain employs TRBV27 and TRBJ1-1; D is possibly TRBD1 (6 bases). V lost 6 bases and J 0 bases, leaving 14 bases between the germline ends. The germline CDR1 and CDR2 sequences are MNHEY and SMNVEV (reference sequence). The CDR3 is made up of 15 amino acids. The CDR3 protein is CASRLRGGMNTEAFF. CDR3 in DNA: TGTGCCAGCAGGCTGCGAGGGGGTATGAACACTGAAGCTTTCTTT.

V gene TRBV5-1 combines with J gene TRBJ2-7, with a possible D match to TRBD1 (8 bases). This CDR3 has 16 amino acids. Trimming cost V 5 bases and J 0 bases, with 18 bases left between them. CDR1 SGHRS and CDR2 YFSETQ come from the germline V gene. The chain's CDR3 is CASRRTGTIFSYEQYF. In DNA, the CDR3 is TGCGCCAGCAGACGGACAGGGACTATTTTCTCCTACGAGCAGTACTTC.

This clonotype was picked up a small number of times. The chain couples TRBV7-9 to TRBJ1-4; unclear D gene. The CDR3 totals 14 residues. Germline V lookup: CDR1 SEHNR, CDR2 FQNEAQ (reference sequence). The V and J ends lost 1 base and 8 bases respectively, with 11 bases between them. For the CDR3, the DNA is TGTGCCAGCAGCTTAGGGACCTCTGGGGAAAAACTGTTTTTT. Translated, it gives CASSLGTSGEKLFF.

The gene calls are TRBV10-3 and TRBJ2-3; 10 bases are shared with TRBD2. J gave up 1 base and V 8 bases, and 0 bases lay outside the gene matches. Per germline, CDR1 ENHRY and CDR2 SYGVKD. This CDR3 has 13 amino acids. This chain's CDR3 is CAIGLAGTDTQYF. DNA of the CDR3: TGTGCCATCGGACTAGCGGGCACAGATACGCAGTATTTT.

The chain recombines TRBV4-3 with TRBJ1-2; 9 bases agree with TRBD1. The CDR3 is 17 residues long. V dropped 0 bases and J dropped 8; count of bases not matched to a gene: 13. Germline V CDR1 and CDR2: LGHNA, YSLEER. CDR3 amino acids: CASSQDRVGTGSYGYTF. Written as DNA, the CDR3 is TGCGCCAGCAGCCAAGATAGAGTCGGGACAGGGTCTTACGGCTACACCTTC.

In its sample, this clonotype was seen many times. This sequence joins TRBV5-1 and TRBJ2-2, with D perhaps matching TRBD1 (6 bases). The CDR3 spans 14 residues. Germline V CDR1 and CDR2: SGHRS, YFSETQ. With 8 bases removed from V and 6 bases from J, the gap between germline ends came to 17 bases. Here the CDR3 DNA reads TGCGCCAGTCACTTAGGGACATCCGCCGGGGAGCTGTTTTTT. It specifies CASHLGTSAGELFF.

This clonotype showed up many times. The chain combines TRBV14 with TRBJ2-1; no firm D call. CDR1 and CDR2 from the germline V gene are SGHDN and FVKESK. The CDR3 has 14 residues. Trimming removed 2 bases from V and 0 bases from J, with 5 bases in between. The CDR3 sequence: CASSQLSSYNEQFF. CDR3 bases: TGTGCCAGCAGCCAACTCAGCTCCTACAATGAGCAGTTCTTC.